The 4 T cell receptor beta chains below all came from one sample that was sequenced in a study of CD8+CD57+ T cells in acquired aplastic anemia (dated by TCRdb to 2017 to 2018). The instrument given in TCRdb is Illumina HiSeq 2000. Genomic DNA was used as template for profiling of TCR beta VDJ combinations and CDR3 sequences. The raw public data were reprocessed by TCRdb itself: fastp quality trimming at Q25, MiXCR clonotype calling, in-frame beta chains only. Entries that share a CDR3 protein sequence are merged under the most common genes and DNA. This sample is represented by about 130,000 distinct CDR3 sequences; around 48% of them were singletons. The ten top clones hold under 3% of the sample. Material for sequencing was sorted CD4+, CD8+, or CD8+CD57+ T cells (not recorded which) from PBMCs. Receptors originate from a human donor in good health, serving as a control.

This clonotype was counted many times. The chain links TRBV20-1 to TRBJ1-1, with D unclear. The CDR3 is 13 residues long. The germline CDR1 and CDR2 sequences are DFQATT and SNEGSKA (reference sequence). With 1 base removed from V and 2 bases from J, the gap between germline ends came to 8 bases. The CDR3 region is CSARVGSNTEAFF. Here the CDR3 DNA reads TGCAGTGCTAGAGTGGGGAGTAACACTGAAGCTTTCTTT.

The genes are TRBV7-6 and TRBJ2-7, with TRBD1 matching over 7 bases. The junction had 4 bases not matched to a gene; V was cut back by 1 base and J by 1 base. This CDR3 is 15 amino acids long. The germline gives CDR1 SGHVS, CDR2 FNYEAQ. The CDR3, as DNA: TGTGCCAGCAGCTTAGGACAGGGCGGTTCCTACGAGCAGTACGTC. Protein: CASSLGQGGSYEQYV.

The rearrangement links TRBV20-1 to TRBJ1-5; D unclear. Looked up from germline, CDR1 is DFQATT and CDR2 is SNEGSKA (reference sequence). The CDR3 is made up of 13 amino acids. V was trimmed by 0 bases and J by 5 bases, leaving 8 bases between them. This CDR3 is CSARDQGYQPQHF. CDR3 in DNA: TGCAGTGCTAGAGATCAAGGGTATCAGCCCCAGCATTTT.

The V and J genes are TRBV20-1 and TRBJ1-1; D is uncertain. There are 13 residues in the CDR3. V lost 3 bases to trimming and J lost 0 bases, with 8 bases between them. The germline V gene encodes CDR1 DFQATT and CDR2 SNEGSKA (reference sequence). CDR3 DNA: TGCAGTGCTAGTTTCGGGGTGAACACTGAAGCTTTCTTT. Translated, it gives CSASFGVNTEAFF.